What follows are 29 T cell receptor beta chains derived from one specimen sequenced in a study of blood T cell repertoires in COVID-19. The protocol was immunoSEQ multiplex PCR, while the TCRdb copy is restricted to in-frame clones and leaves out a portion. The table lists 50,000 to 70,000 clones, approximately 90% of them singletons, with around 8% in the top ten. The specimen was peripheral blood. All receptors derive from a human donor with active COVID-19. The donor label of this sample is uncertain.

This rearrangement joins TRBV10-3 to TRBJ2-7, with 8 bases fitting TRBD1. The V segment lost 9 bases and the J segment 1 base; nucleotides outside the gene matches: 5. The CDR3 is 13 amino acids. The germline V gene has CDR1 ENHRY and CDR2 SYGVKD. CDR3 bases: TGTGCCATTCAGGGGGCCGCGTCCTACGAGCAGTACTTC. Its protein is CAIQGAASYEQYF.

This chain joins TRBV19 and TRBJ1-4; 9 bases are a match to TRBD1. There are 15 residues in the CDR3. V shed 3 bases, J shed 7 bases, and the junction held 6 bases outside the gene matches. CDR1 LNHDA and CDR2 SQIVND come from the germline V gene (reference sequence). The CDR3 DNA reads TGTGCCAGTAGTATCCCGGGACAGGGCTTTGAAAAACTGTTTTTT. It specifies CASSIPGQGFEKLFF.

The chain joins TRBV3-1 (or the pseudogene TRBV3-2) to TRBJ2-1; 9 bases line up with TRBD2. In germline, CDR1 is LGHDT, CDR2 YNNKEL (reference sequence). This CDR3 comprises 16 residues. The V segment lost 0 bases and the J segment 3 bases; nucleotides outside the gene matches: 3. CDR3 DNA sequence: TGTGCCAGCAGCCAAGATTATAGCGGGAGCTACAATGAGCAGTTCTTC. This translates into CASSQDYSGSYNEQFF.

The chain is built from TRBV28 and TRBJ2-6; D might be TRBD2 (6 bases). This CDR3 is 13 amino acids long. V gave up 4 bases and J gave up 8 bases, with 9 bases separating them. Germline values: CDR1 MDHEN, CDR2 SYDVKM. The CDR3 DNA sequence: TGTGCCAGCAGTTCCCGGGGGACCAACGTCCTGACTTTC. It is translated as CASSSRGTNVLTF.

V gene TRBV4-3 combines with J gene TRBJ2-7, with D unresolved. From germline, CDR1 is LGHNA and CDR2 YSLEER. The CDR3 length is 13 residues. The V end was cut by 0 bases, the J end by 7 bases, with 10 bases between. The CDR3 DNA reads as TGCGCCAGCAGCCAAGATCCCCCGGGTGAGCAGTACTTC. It is translated as CASSQDPPGEQYF.

This clone was seen a few times. The chain carries TRBV5-1 and TRBJ2-4; 7 bases fit TRBD2. V gave up 4 bases and J gave up 7 bases; unmatched junction bases: 11. This CDR3 comprises 15 residues. Germline CDR1 is SGHRS and CDR2 is YFSETQ. CDR3 in DNA: TGCGCCAGCAGCCCGGGGGGTCTTTCAAGGAACATTCAGTACTTC. It is translated as CASSPGGLSRNIQYF.

The chain combines TRBV19 with TRBJ2-2; 7 nucleotides line up with TRBD2. The CDR3 totals 15 residues. Germline V lookup: CDR1 LNHDA, CDR2 SQIVND (reference sequence). With V trimmed by 3 bases and J by 2 bases, 3 bases remained unmatched. In nucleotides, the CDR3 is TGTGCCAGTAGTATCCCGGGAGGAAACACCGGGGAGCTGTTTTTT. It translates to CASSIPGGNTGELFF.

This clone was found once. The V and J genes are TRBV6-2 or TRBV6-3 and TRBJ1-2; tentative D call: TRBD1 (5 bases). Trimming stripped 1 base from V and 7 bases from J, with 13 bases between. The CDR3 has 14 residues. Germline V gene sequence: CDR1 MNHEY, CDR2 SVGEGT. Written as DNA, the CDR3 is TGTGCCAGCAGTTACTTCGGGGGATCGGGTGGCTACACCTTC. Residues: CASSYFGGSGGYTF.

The chain carries TRBV3-1 (or the pseudogene TRBV3-2) and TRBJ2-1, with 16 bases aligning to TRBD2. Germline lookup yields CDR1 LGHDT and CDR2 YNNKEL (reference sequence). The CDR3 is made up of 16 amino acids. With V trimmed by 4 bases and J by 8 bases, 5 bases remained unmatched. CDR3 protein: CASSRGTSGGEYEQFF. The CDR3 DNA sequence: TGTGCCAGCAGCCGTGGGACTAGCGGGGGGGAGTATGAGCAGTTCTTC.

The gene calls are TRBV6-6 and TRBJ2-7; TRBD2 aligns across 9 bases. V gave up 8 bases and J gave up 3 bases; unmatched junction bases: 11. The CDR3 runs to 15 residues. CDR1 MNHNY and CDR2 SVGAGI come from the germline V gene (reference sequence). Written as DNA, the CDR3 is TGTGCCAGCTGGGCGGGGGGGCCGTTGAACTACGAGCAGTACTTC. Its translation: CASWAGGPLNYEQYF.

The V and J genes are TRBV13 and TRBJ2-7, with a possible D match to TRBD2 (6 bases). The CDR3 is made up of 14 amino acids. Germline V CDR1 and CDR2: PRHDT, FYEKMQ (reference sequence). The V gene lost 2 bases and the J gene lost 6 bases, with 14 bases spanning the gap. The CDR3 DNA follows: TGTGCCAGCAGCTTATCAGGAGGGCCGGGCGAGCAGTACTTC. It specifies CASSLSGGPGEQYF. Full variable domain (outside the CDR3, taken from reference TRBV13 and TRBJ2-7): AAGVIQSPRHLIKEKRETATLKCYPIPRHDTVYWYQQGPGQDPQFLISFYEKMQSDKGSIPDRFSAQQFSDYHSELNMSSLELGDSALYFCASSLSGGPGEQYFGPGTRLTVT.

This chain joins TRBV18 and TRBJ2-1; 10 bases align to TRBD2. After removal of 4 bases from V and 7 bases from J, the junction contained 7 bases not matched to a gene. Germline V gene lookup returns CDR1 KGHSH and CDR2 LQKENI. CDR3 length: 15 amino acids. The CDR3 loop reads CASSRSGGAGNEQFF. The CDR3, as DNA: TGTGCCAGCTCACGAAGCGGGGGGGCAGGGAATGAGCAGTTCTTC.

The chain carries TRBV7-9 and TRBJ2-3; weak D call: TRBD2 (5 bases). Trimming took 2 bases from V and 7 from J, leaving 10 bases between them. Germline assignment: CDR1 SEHNR and CDR2 FQNEAQ (reference sequence). The CDR3 spans 13 residues. The CDR3 is CASSLSSGNTQYF. For the CDR3, the DNA is TGTGCCAGCAGCTTATCAAGCGGCAATACGCAGTATTTT.

This chain connects TRBV5-1 to TRBJ1-6; tentatively, D is TRBD1 (6 bases). V lost 0 bases, J lost 3 bases, and 7 bases lay in between. Germline V gene data show CDR1 as SGHRS and CDR2 as YFSETQ. The CDR3 has 15 amino acids. This chain's CDR3 is CASSLAGDYNSPLHF. The CDR3 bases are TGCGCCAGCAGCTTGGCAGGGGACTATAATTCACCCCTCCACTTT.

The rearrangement joins TRBV7-2 to TRBJ1-4; D possibly corresponds to TRBD1 (5 bases). The CDR3 totals 15 residues. V dropped 5 bases and J dropped 7 bases, with 17 bases sitting between them. Germline V gene data show CDR1 as SGHTA and CDR2 as FQGNSA. The CDR3 is CASSKTGVTSEKLFF. The CDR3 DNA reads TGTGCCAGCAGCAAGACGGGGGTCACGAGTGAAAAACTGTTTTTT.

CDR3 residues: CASSQGSSGRGYEQYF. The CDR3 DNA is TGCGCCAGCAGCCAGGGCTCTAGCGGGAGAGGTTACGAGCAGTACTTC. The chain carries TRBV4-1 and TRBJ2-7; TRBD2 matches at 10 bases. Losses at the gene ends were 3 bases for V and 4 bases for J; bases not matched to a gene: 9. The CDR3 has 16 residues. CDR1 and CDR2 (germline): MGHRA, YSYEKL.

V and J are TRBV6-2 or TRBV6-3 and TRBJ2-7; the D gene is possibly TRBD2 (7 bases). The CDR3 sequence is 16 residues long. CDR1 is MNHEY, CDR2 SVGEGT, per germline. Trimming left V 2 bases short and J 6 bases short, with 20 bases between. CDR3 in amino acids: CASSYPVGGAQTEQYF. DNA of the CDR3: TGTGCCAGCAGTTACCCCGTTGGGGGGGCGCAGACCGAGCAGTACTTC.

This clone was detected only a few times. The genes are TRBV3-1 (or the pseudogene TRBV3-2) and TRBJ1-5; 10 nucleotides match TRBD1. V dropped 3 bases and J dropped 2; count of bases not matched to a gene: 4. Germline CDR1 and CDR2: LGHDT and YNNKEL (reference sequence). The CDR3 covers 16 residues. DNA for the CDR3: TGTGCCAGCAGCCAGGCCGGGACAGGGGGCAATCAGCCCCAGCATTTT. Its protein product is CASSQAGTGGNQPQHF.

The rearrangement links TRBV10-3 to TRBJ1-5, with D maybe TRBD1 (5 bases). This CDR3 region has 15 residues. V lost 6 bases and J lost 6, with 18 bases in between. CDR1 and CDR2 (germline): ENHRY, SYGVKD. In nucleotides, the CDR3 is TGTGCCATCAGGAACGGGGCGGGGCCTGGTCAGCCCCAGCATTTT. It codes for CAIRNGAGPGQPQHF.

This chain joins TRBV19 and TRBJ2-5; 11 positions match TRBD2. The V segment lost 6 bases and the J segment 5 bases; nucleotides outside the gene matches: 8. The CDR3 is made up of 15 amino acids. Germline V gives CDR1 LNHDA, CDR2 SQIVND (reference sequence). The CDR3 protein is CASRLGTSGSETQYF. The CDR3, as DNA: TGTGCCAGTAGATTGGGGACTAGCGGCTCTGAGACCCAGTACTTC. Full variable domain (outside the CDR3, taken from reference TRBV19 and TRBJ2-5): DGGITQSPKYLFRKEGQNVTLSCEQNLNHDAMYWYRQDPGQGLRLIYYSQIVNDFQKGDIAEGYSVSREKKESFPLTVTSAQKNPTAFYLCASRLGTSGSETQYFGPGTRLLVL.

This rearrangement joins TRBV4-2 to TRBJ2-3; 12 nucleotides agree with TRBD2. This CDR3 comprises 17 residues. V dropped 3 bases and J dropped 2; count of bases not matched to a gene: 6. Germline CDR1 LGHNA, CDR2 YNFKEQ. CDR3: CASSQETSGRYTDTQYF. In DNA form, the CDR3 reads TGTGCCAGCAGCCAGGAAACTAGCGGGAGGTACACAGATACGCAGTATTTT.

This clone was seen more than once but under ten times. This chain connects TRBV19 to TRBJ1-4, with D unclear. V dropped 7 bases and J dropped 8 bases, with 8 bases sitting between them. The CDR3 has 11 amino acids. Germline CDR1 reads LNHDA; CDR2 reads SQIVND (reference sequence). The CDR3 coding sequence is TGTGCCAGTACGGAGGGAGAAAAACTGTTTTTT. Translating gives CASTEGEKLFF.

This rearrangement joins TRBV11-2 to TRBJ2-1, with TRBD2 matching over 12 bases. The V and J ends lost 2 bases and 6 bases, in that order; junction bases with no gene match: 2. This CDR3 has 15 residues. Germline V gene data show CDR1 as SGHAT and CDR2 as FQNNGV. DNA for the CDR3: TGTGCCAGCAGCTTATCGACTAGCGGGGGCAATGAGCAGTTCTTC. It is translated as CASSLSTSGGNEQFF.

The chain is built from TRBV5-1 and TRBJ1-2, with D possibly matching TRBD1 (6 bases). The CDR3 consists of 13 residues. Trimming removed 3 bases from V and 4 bases from J, with 10 bases in between. Germline values: CDR1 SGHRS, CDR2 YFSETQ. CDR3 sequence (DNA): TGCGCCAGCAGCTATGGGGGGGCCTATGGCTACACCTTC. Amino acids: CASSYGGAYGYTF.

The chain links TRBV6-1 to TRBJ2-5; TRBD2 aligns across 8 bases. This CDR3 has 16 amino acids. Germline CDR1 MNHNS, CDR2 SASEGT. After removal of 4 bases from V and 0 bases from J, the junction contained 7 bases not matched to a gene. The CDR3 region has the DNA TGTGCCAGCAGTGGGATTGCTAGCGGGTACCAAGAGACCCAGTACTTC. This sequence encodes CASSGIASGYQETQYF.

V gene TRBV12-5 combines with J gene TRBJ2-5, with TRBD1 matching over 9 bases. CDR1 is LGHNT, CDR2 FRNRAP, per germline. The V segment lost 5 bases and the J segment 5 bases; nucleotides outside the gene matches: 9. The CDR3 totals 15 residues. CDR3 region: CASGPGTGSMETQYF. In nucleotides, the CDR3 is TGTGCTAGTGGTCCCGGGACAGGGTCGATGGAGACCCAGTACTTC. Complete variable domain (other parts from reference TRBV12-5 and TRBJ2-5): DARVTQTPRHKVTEMGQEVTMRCQPILGHNTVFWYRQTMMQGLELLAYFRNRAPLDDSGMPKDRFSAEMPDATLATLKIQPSEPRDSAVYFCASGPGTGSMETQYFGPGTRLLVL.

This rearrangement joins TRBV28 to TRBJ2-1, with TRBD1 matching over 7 bases. Germline CDR1 reads MDHEN; CDR2 reads SYDVKM. There are 14 residues in the CDR3. The junction had 1 base not matched to a gene; V was cut back by 2 bases and J by 3 bases. For the CDR3, the DNA is TGTGCCAGCAGTTTAACAGGGGTCTACAATGAGCAGTTCTTC. It translates to CASSLTGVYNEQFF.

The chain uses TRBV27 and TRBJ2-3, with TRBD2 matching 11 bases. The V segment lost 5 bases and the J segment 4 bases; nucleotides outside the gene matches: 8. The V gene's germline CDR1 is MNHEY and CDR2 SMNVEV (reference sequence). The CDR3 runs to 16 residues. The CDR3 nucleotides are TGTGCCAGCAGTCCACTAGCGGGAGTCGGCCCAGATACGCAGTATTTT. Amino acids: CASSPLAGVGPDTQYF.

This rearrangement joins TRBV7-9 to TRBJ1-3, with D perhaps TRBD1 (6 bases). The CDR3 has 14 amino acids. CDR1 and CDR2 from the germline V gene are SEHNR and FQNEAQ (reference sequence). The CDR3 nucleotides are TGTGGGACGAGACAGGAGAACTCTGGAAACACCATATATTTT. The encoded protein is CGTRQENSGNTIYF.